This T cell receptor beta chain was obtained from a study of preoperative IRX-2 immunotherapy in early breast cancer. The treatment denotes: preoperative locoregional IRX-2 cytokine immunotherapy. Samples came from a phase Ib trial of preoperative locoregional IRX-2 cytokine immunotherapy. Germline lookup yields CDR1 MDHEN and CDR2 SYDVKM. Trimming removed 2 bases at V and 5 bases at J, with 10 bases between. The CDR3 runs to 14 residues. Assay used: immunoSEQ multiplex PCR; TCRdb lists only in-frame clones, some missing. The sample holds about 43,000 clones; about 95% are singletons and the top ten take 1.6%.

The chain uses TRBV28 and TRBJ2-4, with D possibly TRBD2 on 5 matching bases. Sample: tumor tissue, taken after IRX-2 immunotherapy. The receptor's source is a human donor with breast cancer. The DNA of the CDR3 is TGTGCCAGCAGTTTACTAGCTGGGGAAAACATTCAGTACTTC. Translated, it gives CASSLLAGENIQYF.